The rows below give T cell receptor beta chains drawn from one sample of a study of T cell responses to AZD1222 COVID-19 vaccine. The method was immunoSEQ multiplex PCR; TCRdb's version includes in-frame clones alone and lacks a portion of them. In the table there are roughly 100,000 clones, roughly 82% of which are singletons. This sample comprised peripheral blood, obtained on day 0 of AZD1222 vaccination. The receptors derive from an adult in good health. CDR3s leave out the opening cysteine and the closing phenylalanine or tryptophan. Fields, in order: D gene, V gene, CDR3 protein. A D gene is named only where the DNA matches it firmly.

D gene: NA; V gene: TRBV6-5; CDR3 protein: ASRKGGTYEQY
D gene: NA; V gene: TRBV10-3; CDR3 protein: AISLGPSKNTGELF
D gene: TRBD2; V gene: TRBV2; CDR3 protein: ASQTSGGVETQY
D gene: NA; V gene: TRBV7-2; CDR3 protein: ASSLVGRAETQY
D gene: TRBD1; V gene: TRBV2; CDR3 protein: ASAQGGEKLF
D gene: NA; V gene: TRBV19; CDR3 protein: ASSITGNSPLH
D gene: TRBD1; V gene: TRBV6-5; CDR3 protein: ASLGTGISTDTQY
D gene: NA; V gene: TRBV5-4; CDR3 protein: ASSSLGGDLGQY
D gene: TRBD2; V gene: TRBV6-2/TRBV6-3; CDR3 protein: ASSPRGGSQY
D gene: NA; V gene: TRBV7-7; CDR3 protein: ASSLAHGQQETQY
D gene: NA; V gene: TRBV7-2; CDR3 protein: ASSSRALGDLTDTQY
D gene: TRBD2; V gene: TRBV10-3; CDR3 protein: AISDPGLAGGQYNEQF
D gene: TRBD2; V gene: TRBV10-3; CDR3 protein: AISGLLVAGGEDTQY
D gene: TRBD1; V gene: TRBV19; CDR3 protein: ASSIETGVYGNQPQH
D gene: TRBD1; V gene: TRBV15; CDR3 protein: ATREPGQGYNEQF
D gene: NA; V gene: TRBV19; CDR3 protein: ASSIARGLTYEQY
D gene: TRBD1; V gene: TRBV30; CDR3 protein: ARQGIYEQY
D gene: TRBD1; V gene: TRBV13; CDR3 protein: ASSLRQGTEAF
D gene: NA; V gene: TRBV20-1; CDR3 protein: SARLVYGYT
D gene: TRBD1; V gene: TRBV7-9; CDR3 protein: ASSSGTGDTYEQY
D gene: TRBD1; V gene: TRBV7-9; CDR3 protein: ASSPRDRGNNEQF
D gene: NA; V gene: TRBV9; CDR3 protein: ASSVGGGYGYT
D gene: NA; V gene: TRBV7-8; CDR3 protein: ASSFLMNTEAF
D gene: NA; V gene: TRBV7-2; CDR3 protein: ASSLGGRRLYEQY
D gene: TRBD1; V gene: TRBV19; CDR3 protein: ASSSDRGQLNEKLF
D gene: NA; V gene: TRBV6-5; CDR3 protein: ASSYRGGTQY
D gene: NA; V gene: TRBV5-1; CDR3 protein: ASSLYGEGYLGYGYT
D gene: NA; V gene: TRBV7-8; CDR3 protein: ASSLAGPLTEAF
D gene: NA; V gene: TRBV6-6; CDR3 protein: ASRTVGSSYEQY
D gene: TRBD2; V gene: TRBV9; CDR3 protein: ASSVGGAGYEQY
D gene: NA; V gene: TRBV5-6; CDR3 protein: ASSLSGHLNSNQPQH
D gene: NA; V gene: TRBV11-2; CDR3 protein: ASSLDRTPGTQY
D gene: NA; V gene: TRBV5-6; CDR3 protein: ASNGLGGVSYGYT
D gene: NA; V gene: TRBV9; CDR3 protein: ASSVGGNRNQPQH
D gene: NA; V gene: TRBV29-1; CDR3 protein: SAYGPNTGELF
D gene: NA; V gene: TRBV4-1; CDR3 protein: ASSQAELIWQGTEAF
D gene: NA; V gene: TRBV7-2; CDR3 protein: ASRGAGGQPQH